The entry that follows covers one TCR beta chain sequence. This entry belongs to a study of blood T cell repertoires in COVID-19. The ends were cut back, 5 bases at V and 1 base at J, with 14 bases in the middle. This CDR3 comprises 16 residues. Germline CDR1 LGHNA, CDR2 YSLEER. Clones were sequenced by immunoSEQ multiplex PCR, and TCRdb holds only the in-frame ones, with some missing. The sample yields 200,000 to 250,000 clones, around 89% seen once. The genes are TRBV4-3 and TRBJ1-4; possibly TRBD1 for D (6 bases). The sequence was obtained from a man aged 30 to 39 with COVID-19, enrolled during active disease. Sequencing input: peripheral blood. The CDR3 here is CASSFEGGITNEKLFF. The DNA for the CDR3 is TGCGCCAGCAGCTTTGAGGGGGGGATAACTAATGAAAAACTGTTTTTT.